The 16 T cell receptor beta chains listed next were all sequenced from one sample in a study of T cells in Graves' hyperthyroidism and ophthalmopathy. Using RNA transcripts as the source, TCR beta CDR3 regions were amplified. First-round RT-PCR targeting the TCR CDR3 was performed with the HTBI primer set. TCRdb reprocessed the multiplex PCR reads via MiXCR and lists one record per CDR3 protein. The data hold over 200,000 distinct CDR3 sequences, with roughly 15% observed a single time. Sequenced material: blood. The receptor set was obtained from a man in his fifties with Graves' hyperthyroidism.

This clonotype was found a few times. The chain couples TRBV12-5 to TRBJ1-6; D is unresolved. The germline V gene has CDR1 LGHNT and CDR2 FRNRAP. The CDR3 is 12 residues long. V was shortened by 1 base and J by 11 bases, with 6 bases between the two germline ends. This CDR3 reads CASGLETPPLHF. CDR3 DNA: TGTGCTAGTGGTTTGGAGACTCCACCCCTCCACTTT.

This rearrangement joins TRBV7-9 to TRBJ2-1; TRBD1 matches at 9 bases. Germline V gene sequence: CDR1 SEHNR, CDR2 FQNEAQ (reference sequence). CDR3 length equals 17 residues. J gave up 7 bases and V 0 bases, and 10 bases lay outside the gene matches. The CDR3 spells CASSLAPGTGGINEQFF. DNA of the CDR3: TGTGCCAGCAGCTTAGCCCCGGGAACAGGGGGCATAAATGAGCAGTTCTTC.

This clonotype appeared many times. The rearrangement links TRBV27 to TRBJ2-7; TRBD2 agrees at 10 bases. The J segment lost 5 bases and the V segment lost 5 bases, leaving 12 bases of the junction unmatched. The V gene's germline CDR1 is MNHEY and CDR2 SMNVEV (reference sequence). The CDR3 consists of 16 residues. The CDR3 is CASSPYLLAGEDEQYF. The CDR3, as DNA: TGTGCCAGCAGTCCTTACCTCCTAGCGGGAGAGGACGAGCAGTACTTC.

Ten or more counts support this clonotype. The rearrangement links TRBV5-1 to TRBJ2-3, with 10 nucleotides matching TRBD2. This CDR3 region has 16 residues. V was pared by 4 bases and J by 3 bases, with 8 bases of the junction left unmatched. Looked up from germline, CDR1 is SGHRS and CDR2 is YFSETQ. The CDR3, as DNA: TGCGCCAGCAGCGAATTAGCGGGAGGCTTAACAGATACGCAGTATTTT. Translating it yields CASSELAGGLTDTQYF.

This clonotype has a count of ten or more. The gene calls are TRBV28 and TRBJ2-2; D ambiguous. Germline V gene data show CDR1 as MDHEN and CDR2 as SYDVKM. There are 15 residues in the CDR3. V lost 4 bases and J 5 bases, leaving 14 bases between the germline ends. The CDR3 protein is CASSSPRATTGELFF. The CDR3, as DNA: TGTGCCAGCAGTTCTCCCCGGGCCACGACCGGGGAGCTGTTTTTT.

In its sample, this clonotype was seen a few times. CDR3 sequence: CASSLQEGREQYF. CDR3 in DNA: TGTGCCAGCAGTTTACAAGAGGGTAGGGAGCAGTACTTC. The rearrangement joins TRBV27 to TRBJ2-7; D may be TRBD2 (5 bases). With 2 bases removed from V and 7 bases from J, the gap between germline ends came to 12 bases. This CDR3 spans 13 amino acids. CDR1 MNHEY and CDR2 SMNVEV come from the germline V gene (reference sequence).

A few counts support this clonotype. The V call is TRBV5-1, the J call TRBJ2-5; maybe TRBD1 (7 bases). Trimming stripped 4 bases from V and 5 bases from J, with 18 bases between. Germline V CDR1 and CDR2: SGHRS, YFSETQ. This CDR3 has 15 amino acids. The CDR3, as DNA: TGCGCCAGCAGCGCCGGAGGGGGCGATGAGGAGACCCAGTACTTC. Its protein is CASSAGGGDEETQYF.

In this sample, this clonotype turned up many times. The chain uses TRBV30 and TRBJ2-7, with D maybe TRBD2 (6 bases). Germline V gives CDR1 GTSNPN, CDR2 SVGIG (reference sequence). There are 12 residues in the CDR3. V was trimmed by 2 bases and J by 5 bases, leaving 10 bases between them. CDR3 bases: TGTGCCTGGAGTTGGGGGAGGCACGAGCAGTACTTC. Protein product: CAWSWGRHEQYF.

This clonotype was recorded many times. The rearrangement joins TRBV24-1 to TRBJ2-1; D is undetermined. The CDR3 totals 14 residues. Germline V gene data show CDR1 as KGHDR and CDR2 as SFDVKD. V gave up 5 bases and J gave up 0 bases, with 7 bases separating them. The CDR3 is CATSAQVSYNEQFF. CDR3 bases: TGTGCCACCAGTGCTCAAGTCTCCTACAATGAGCAGTTCTTC.

This clonotype turned up a few times. The CDR3 coding sequence is TGCGCCAGCAGCCCCACTCTAGCGGGAGGGGGCTCGGAGACCCAGTACTTC. Amino acids: CASSPTLAGGGSETQYF. This chain links TRBV5-1 with TRBJ2-5; 12 bases line up with TRBD2. The germline gives CDR1 SGHRS, CDR2 YFSETQ. The J segment lost 5 bases and the V segment lost 4 bases, leaving 12 bases of the junction unmatched. The CDR3 consists of 17 residues.

This clonotype was seen a few times. The chain recombines TRBV20-1 with TRBJ2-7; either TRBD1 or TRBD2 may fit D (11 bases each). The CDR3 is 21 residues long. V shed 5 bases and J shed 3 bases, with 38 bases lying between them. In germline, CDR1 is DFQATT, CDR2 SNEGSKA (reference sequence). The CDR3 DNA reads TGCAGTGCTTGGGACAGGGGGGTGCTAGCGGGAGGCACCCGCTCCTTCTACGAGCAGTACTTC. Protein sequence: CSAWDRGVLAGGTRSFYEQYF.

A few counts support this clonotype. The genes are TRBV6-1 and TRBJ1-2; D possibly corresponds to TRBD1 (5 bases). The CDR3 runs to 13 residues. Looked up from germline, CDR1 is MNHNS and CDR2 is SASEGT. The ends were cut back, 7 bases at V and 8 bases at J, with 17 bases in the middle. The CDR3 loop reads CASTQDGRKGYTF. The CDR3 DNA reads as TGTGCCAGCACACAGGATGGAAGAAAGGGCTACACCTTC.

The gene calls are TRBV28 and TRBJ1-2; 9 bases map to TRBD1. J gave up 0 bases and V 4 bases, and 3 bases lay outside the gene matches. Germline CDR1 MDHEN, CDR2 SYDVKM. The length of the CDR3 is 15 residues. The CDR3 DNA follows: TGTGCCAGCAGTTGGGACAGGGAAGCTAACTATGGCTACACCTTC. Translation: CASSWDREANYGYTF.

This clonotype was seen many times. This rearrangement joins TRBV4-1 to TRBJ1-1, with D hard to call. V lost 1 base and J lost 5, with 14 bases in between. CDR1 and CDR2 (germline): MGHRA, YSYEKL. The CDR3 loop spans 15 amino acids. CDR3 coding DNA: TGCGCCAGCAGCCAAGTGGCGGTGGCGGGAACTGAAGCTTTCTTT. Residues: CASSQVAVAGTEAFF.

This clonotype has just a few counts. The chain combines TRBV6-1 with TRBJ2-1, with a tentative D call TRBD2 (5 bases). This CDR3 region has 17 residues. The germline CDR1 and CDR2 sequences are MNHNS and SASEGT. V was cut by 0 bases and J by 0 bases, with 12 bases left in between. This chain's CDR3 is CASSEADPGSSYNEQFF. The CDR3 bases are TGTGCCAGCAGTGAAGCGGACCCGGGGAGCTCCTACAATGAGCAGTTCTTC.

The CDR3 here is CASSQPRGKDNEQFF. CDR3 nucleotide sequence: TGCGCCAGCAGCCAACCCAGGGGTAAAGACAATGAGCAGTTCTTC. The rearrangement joins TRBV4-1 to TRBJ2-1; the D gene is possibly TRBD1 (6 bases). The V end lost 2 bases, the J end lost 5 bases, and 13 bases lay between the germline ends. The germline V gene encodes CDR1 MGHRA and CDR2 YSYEKL. This CDR3 comprises 15 residues.